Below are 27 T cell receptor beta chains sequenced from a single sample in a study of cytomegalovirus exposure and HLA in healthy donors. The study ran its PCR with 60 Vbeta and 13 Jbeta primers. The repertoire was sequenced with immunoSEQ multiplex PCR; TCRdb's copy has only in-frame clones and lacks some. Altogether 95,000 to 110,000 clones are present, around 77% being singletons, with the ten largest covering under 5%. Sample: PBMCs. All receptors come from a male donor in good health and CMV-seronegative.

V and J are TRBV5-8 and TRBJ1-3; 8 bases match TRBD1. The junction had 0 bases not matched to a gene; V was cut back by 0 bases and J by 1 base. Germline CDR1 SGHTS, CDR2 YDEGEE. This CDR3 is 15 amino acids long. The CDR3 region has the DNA TGTGCCAGCAGCTTGGGGACAGGGTCTGGAAACACCATATATTTT. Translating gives CASSLGTGSGNTIYF.

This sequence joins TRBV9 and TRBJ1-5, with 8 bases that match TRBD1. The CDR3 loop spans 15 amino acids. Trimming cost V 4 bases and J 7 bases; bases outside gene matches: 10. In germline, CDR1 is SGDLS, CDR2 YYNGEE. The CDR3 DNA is TGTGCCAGCAGCATCTCGACAGGGGACAACCAGCCCCAGCATTTT. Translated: CASSISTGDNQPQHF.

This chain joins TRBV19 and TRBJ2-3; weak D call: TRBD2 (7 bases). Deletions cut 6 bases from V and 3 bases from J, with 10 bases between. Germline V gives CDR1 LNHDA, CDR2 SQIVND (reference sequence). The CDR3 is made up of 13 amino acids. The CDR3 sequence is CASRRGGTDTQYF. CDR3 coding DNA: TGTGCCAGTAGAAGGGGGGGGACAGATACGCAGTATTTT.

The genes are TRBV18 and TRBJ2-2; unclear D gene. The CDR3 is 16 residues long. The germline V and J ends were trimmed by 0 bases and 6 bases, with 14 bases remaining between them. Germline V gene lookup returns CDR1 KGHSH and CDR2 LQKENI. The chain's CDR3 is CASSPPASPPAGELFF. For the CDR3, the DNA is TGTGCCAGCTCACCACCGGCATCTCCCCCCGCCGGGGAGCTGTTTTTT.

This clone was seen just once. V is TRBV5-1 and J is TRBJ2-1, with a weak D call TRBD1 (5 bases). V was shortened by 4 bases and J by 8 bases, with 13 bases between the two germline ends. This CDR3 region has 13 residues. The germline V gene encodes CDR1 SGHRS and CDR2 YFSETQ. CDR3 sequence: CASSRQGQDEQFF. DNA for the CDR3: TGCGCCAGCAGCCGGCAGGGTCAGGATGAGCAGTTCTTC.

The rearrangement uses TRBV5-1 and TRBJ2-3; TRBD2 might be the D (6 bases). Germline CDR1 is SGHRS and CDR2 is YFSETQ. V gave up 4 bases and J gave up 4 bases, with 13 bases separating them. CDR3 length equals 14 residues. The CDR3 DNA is TGCGCCAGCAGCCCCGGGGGTTACCCAGATACGCAGTATTTT. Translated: CASSPGGYPDTQYF. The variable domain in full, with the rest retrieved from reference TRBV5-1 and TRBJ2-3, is KAGVTQTPRYLIKTRGQQVTLSCSPISGHRSVSWYQQTPGQGLQFLFEYFSETQRNKGNFPGRFSGRQFSNSRSEMNVSTLELGDSALYLCASSPGGYPDTQYFGPGTRLTVL.

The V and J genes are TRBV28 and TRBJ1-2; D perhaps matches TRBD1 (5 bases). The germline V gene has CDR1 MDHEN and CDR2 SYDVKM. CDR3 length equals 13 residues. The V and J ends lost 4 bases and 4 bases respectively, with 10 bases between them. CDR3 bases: TGTGCCAGCAGTTCTGCGGACACCTATGGCTACACCTTC. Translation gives CASSSADTYGYTF.

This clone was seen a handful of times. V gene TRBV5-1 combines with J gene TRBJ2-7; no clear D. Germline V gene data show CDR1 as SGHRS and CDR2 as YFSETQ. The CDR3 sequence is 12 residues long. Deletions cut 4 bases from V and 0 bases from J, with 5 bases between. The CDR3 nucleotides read TGCGCCAGCAGCCAATTCTCCTACGAGCAGTACTTC. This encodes CASSQFSYEQYF. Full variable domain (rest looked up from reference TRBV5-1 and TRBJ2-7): KAGVTQTPRYLIKTRGQQVTLSCSPISGHRSVSWYQQTPGQGLQFLFEYFSETQRNKGNFPGRFSGRQFSNSRSEMNVSTLELGDSALYLCASSQFSYEQYFGPGTRLTVT.

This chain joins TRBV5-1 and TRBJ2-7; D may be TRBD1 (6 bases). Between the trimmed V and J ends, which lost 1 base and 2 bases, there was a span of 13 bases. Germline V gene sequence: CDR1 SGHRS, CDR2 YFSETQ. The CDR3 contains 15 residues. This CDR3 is CASSLNSGTPYEQYF. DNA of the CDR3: TGCGCCAGCAGCTTGAACTCCGGGACACCCTACGAGCAGTACTTC.

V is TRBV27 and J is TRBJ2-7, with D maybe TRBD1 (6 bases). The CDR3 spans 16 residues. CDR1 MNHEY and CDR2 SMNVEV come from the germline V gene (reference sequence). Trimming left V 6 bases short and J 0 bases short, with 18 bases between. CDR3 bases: TGTGCCAGCAGAAAACTTAGACAGGATAGCTCCTACGAGCAGTACTTC. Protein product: CASRKLRQDSSYEQYF.

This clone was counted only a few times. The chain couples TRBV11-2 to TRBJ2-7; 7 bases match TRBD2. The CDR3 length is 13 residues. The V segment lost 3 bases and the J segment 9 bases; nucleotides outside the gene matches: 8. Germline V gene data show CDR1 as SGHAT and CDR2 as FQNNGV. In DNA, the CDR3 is TGTGCCAGCAGCTTCGACGGCGGGAGTGCGCAGTACTTC. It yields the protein CASSFDGGSAQYF.

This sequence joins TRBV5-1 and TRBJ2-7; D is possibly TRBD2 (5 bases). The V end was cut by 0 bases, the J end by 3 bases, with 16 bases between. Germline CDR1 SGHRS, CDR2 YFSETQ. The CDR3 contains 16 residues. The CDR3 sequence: CASSLEPGRLHYEQYF. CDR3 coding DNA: TGCGCCAGCAGCTTGGAACCCGGACGACTACACTACGAGCAGTACTTC.

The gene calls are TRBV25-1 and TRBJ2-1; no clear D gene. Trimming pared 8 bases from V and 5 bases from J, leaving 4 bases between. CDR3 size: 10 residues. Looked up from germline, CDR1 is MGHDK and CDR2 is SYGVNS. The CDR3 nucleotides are TGTGCCAGCGCGAACAATGAGCAGTTCTTC. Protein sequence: CASANNEQFF.

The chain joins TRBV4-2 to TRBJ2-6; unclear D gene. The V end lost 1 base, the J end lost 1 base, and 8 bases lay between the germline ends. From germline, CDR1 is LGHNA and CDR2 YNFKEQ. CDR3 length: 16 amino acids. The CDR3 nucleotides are TGTGCCAGCAGCCAAGTTACGGTGTCTGGGGCCAACGTCCTGACTTTC. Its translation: CASSQVTVSGANVLTF.

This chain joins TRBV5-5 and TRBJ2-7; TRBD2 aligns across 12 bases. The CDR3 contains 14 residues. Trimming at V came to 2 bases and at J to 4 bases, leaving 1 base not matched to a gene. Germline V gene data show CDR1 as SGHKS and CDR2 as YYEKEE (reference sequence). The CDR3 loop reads CASSFTSGRYEQYF. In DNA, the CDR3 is TGTGCCAGCAGCTTTACTAGCGGGAGGTACGAGCAGTACTTC.

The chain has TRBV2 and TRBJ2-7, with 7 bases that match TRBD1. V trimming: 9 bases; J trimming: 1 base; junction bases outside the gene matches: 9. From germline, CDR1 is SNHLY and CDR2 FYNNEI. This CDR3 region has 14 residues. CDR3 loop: CASFDRVASYEQYF. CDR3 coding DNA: TGTGCCAGTTTCGACAGGGTAGCGTCCTACGAGCAGTACTTC.

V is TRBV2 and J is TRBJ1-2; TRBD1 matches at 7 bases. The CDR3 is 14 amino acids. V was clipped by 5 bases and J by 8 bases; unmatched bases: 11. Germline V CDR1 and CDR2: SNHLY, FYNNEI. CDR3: CASSPGTAADGYTF. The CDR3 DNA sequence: TGTGCCAGCAGTCCTGGGACAGCCGCCGACGGCTACACCTTC.

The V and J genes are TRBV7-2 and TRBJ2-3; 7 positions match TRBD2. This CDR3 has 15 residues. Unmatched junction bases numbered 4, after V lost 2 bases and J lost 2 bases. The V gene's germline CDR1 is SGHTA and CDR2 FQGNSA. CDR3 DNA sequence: TGTGCCAGCAGCTTATCTAGCGGCTACACAGATACGCAGTATTTT. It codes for CASSLSSGYTDTQYF.

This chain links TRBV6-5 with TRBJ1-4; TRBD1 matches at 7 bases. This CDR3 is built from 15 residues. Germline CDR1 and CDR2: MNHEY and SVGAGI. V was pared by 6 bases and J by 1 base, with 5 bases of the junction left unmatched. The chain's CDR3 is CASRRYRGTNEKLFF. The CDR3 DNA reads TGTGCCAGCAGGCGCTACAGGGGAACTAATGAAAAACTGTTTTTT.

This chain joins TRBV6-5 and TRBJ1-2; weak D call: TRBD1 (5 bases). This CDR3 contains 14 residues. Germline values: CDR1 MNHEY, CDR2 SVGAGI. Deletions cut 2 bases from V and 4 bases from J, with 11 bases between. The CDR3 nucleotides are TGTGCCAGCAGTTACAACTCCGGGGGCTATGGCTACACCTTC. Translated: CASSYNSGGYGYTF.

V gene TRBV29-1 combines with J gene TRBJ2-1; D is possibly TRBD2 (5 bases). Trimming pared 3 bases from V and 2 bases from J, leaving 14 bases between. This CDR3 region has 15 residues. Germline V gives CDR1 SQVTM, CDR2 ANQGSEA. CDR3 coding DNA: TGCAGCGTTGATTACCCTAGCTCCACCTACAATGAGCAGTTCTTC. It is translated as CSVDYPSSTYNEQFF.

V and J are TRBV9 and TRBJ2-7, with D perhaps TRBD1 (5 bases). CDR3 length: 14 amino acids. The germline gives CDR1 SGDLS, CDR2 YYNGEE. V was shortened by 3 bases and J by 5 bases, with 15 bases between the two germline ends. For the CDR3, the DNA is TGTGCCAGCAGCGCTGAGACAGTTGAGGACGAGCAGTACTTC. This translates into CASSAETVEDEQYF.

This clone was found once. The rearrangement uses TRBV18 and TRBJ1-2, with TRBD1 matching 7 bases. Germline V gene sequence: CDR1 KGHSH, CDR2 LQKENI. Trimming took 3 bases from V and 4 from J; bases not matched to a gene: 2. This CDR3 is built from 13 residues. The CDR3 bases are TGTGCCAGCTCACCGGGACAGCCCTATGGCTACACCTTC. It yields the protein CASSPGQPYGYTF.

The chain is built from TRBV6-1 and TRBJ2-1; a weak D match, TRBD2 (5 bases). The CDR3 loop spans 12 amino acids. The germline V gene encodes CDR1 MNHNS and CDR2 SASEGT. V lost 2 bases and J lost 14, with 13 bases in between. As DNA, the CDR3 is TGTGCCAGCAGTGAATCTGGTGCGAGGGAGTTCTTC. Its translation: CASSESGAREFF.

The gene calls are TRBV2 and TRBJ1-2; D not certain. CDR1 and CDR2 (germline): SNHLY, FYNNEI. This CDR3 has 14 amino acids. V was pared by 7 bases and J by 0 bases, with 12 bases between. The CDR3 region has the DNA TGTGCCAGCATAATGCTCCTAGCTAACTATGGCTACACCTTC. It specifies CASIMLLANYGYTF.

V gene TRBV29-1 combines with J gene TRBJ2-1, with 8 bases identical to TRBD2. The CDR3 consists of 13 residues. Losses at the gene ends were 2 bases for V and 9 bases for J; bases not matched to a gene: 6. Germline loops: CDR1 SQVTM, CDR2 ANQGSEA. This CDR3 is CSVELAGVGEQFF. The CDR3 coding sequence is TGCAGCGTTGAACTAGCGGGTGTCGGTGAGCAGTTCTTC.

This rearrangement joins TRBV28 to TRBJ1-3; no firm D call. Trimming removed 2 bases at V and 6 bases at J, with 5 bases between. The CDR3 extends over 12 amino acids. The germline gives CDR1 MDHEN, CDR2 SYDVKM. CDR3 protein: CASSLPLNTIYF. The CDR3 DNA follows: TGTGCCAGCAGTTTACCTTTAAACACCATATATTTT.